This T cell receptor (beta chain) was obtained from a study of blood T cell repertoires in COVID-19. On the study more broadly: Spain, Italy and the United States supplied samples that represented acute and convalescent COVID-19. From T cells, B-cell-depleted T cells, or PBMCs came the material, which was cDNA or gDNA.

Per the authors' pipeline: By means of reference gene primer amplification, nucleated cell counts were estimated. The data were produced by immunoSEQ multiplex PCR, yet TCRdb's version contains in-frame clones alone and is incomplete. For V, J and clone size, that table is used; D and trimming come from the DNA. Of about 270,000 clones in the sample, approximately 86% are singletons; the top ten hold about 10%. This clone was seen a single time. This CDR3 comprises 15 residues. The V gene's germline CDR1 is SGHVS and CDR2 FQNEAQ. V lost 5 bases, J lost 6 bases, and 17 bases lay in between. This clonotype was obtained from a man aged 40-50 years who had recovered from COVID-19. The chain has TRBV7-8 and TRBJ2-1; a possible D gene is TRBD1 (6 bases). Sequencing was carried out using peripheral blood. The CDR3 is CASSHDRHPINEQFF. CDR3 DNA sequence: TGTGCCAGCAGCCATGACAGGCATCCGATCAATGAGCAGTTCTTC.